The 11 T cell receptor beta chains below all came from one sample that was sequenced in a study of PD-1 blockade in classical Hodgkin lymphoma. Time point of the sample: newly diagnosed, previously untreated cHL patient sample. Purification of CD4+ T cells from thawed PBMCs was performed via magnetic negative selection. Method: immunoSEQ multiplex PCR; TCRdb's copy keeps in-frame clones and lacks some. The sample holds fewer than 20,000 clones, about 90% seen once. The sequenced sample was CD4+ T cells from blood. These receptors all stem from a human donor with classical Hodgkin lymphoma.

This rearrangement joins TRBV11-2 to TRBJ1-2, with D tentatively TRBD1 (5 bases). The CDR3 extends over 14 amino acids. Germline values: CDR1 SGHAT, CDR2 FQNNGV. Trimming cost V 2 bases and J 4 bases, with 11 bases left between them. Here the CDR3 DNA reads TGTGCCAGCAGCTTACCAGGGCAGCCCTATGGCTACACCTTC. It is translated as CASSLPGQPYGYTF.

This chain joins TRBV5-4 and TRBJ2-3, with 13 bases fitting TRBD2. The junction had 9 bases not matched to a gene; V was cut back by 4 bases and J by 7 bases. CDR3 length: 16 residues. Per the germline V gene, CDR1 is SGHNT and CDR2 is YYREEE (reference sequence). CDR3 coding DNA: TGTGCCAGCAGCCCACCCGGACTAGCGGGAGCAAATACGCAGTATTTT. Translated: CASSPPGLAGANTQYF. The entire variable domain, with the rest obtained from reference TRBV5-4 and TRBJ2-3, is as follows: ETGVTQSPTHLIKTRGQQVTLRCSSQSGHNTVSWYQQALGQGPQFIFQYYREEENGRGNFPPRFSGLQFPNYSSELNVNALELDDSALYLCASSPPGLAGANTQYFGPGTRLTVL.

The chain uses TRBV7-2 and TRBJ2-5; 8 bases are shared with TRBD2. Looked up from germline, CDR1 is SGHTA and CDR2 is FQGNSA. Trimming cost V 5 bases and J 5 bases; bases outside gene matches: 7. This CDR3 is 14 amino acids long. In DNA, the CDR3 is TGTGCCAGCAGCCCAGGACTAGCTTCGGAGACCCAGTACTTC. Translation gives CASSPGLASETQYF. The whole variable domain, remainder taken from reference TRBV7-2 and TRBJ2-5, is GAGVSQSPSNKVTEKGKDVELRCDPISGHTALYWYRQSLGQGLEFLIYFQGNSAPDKSGLPSDRFSAERTGGSVSTLTIQRTQQEDSAVYLCASSPGLASETQYFGPGTRLLVL.

This chain uses TRBV29-1 with TRBJ1-4; D might be TRBD1 (5 bases). The CDR3 consists of 13 residues. Germline assignment: CDR1 SQVTM and CDR2 ANQGSEA. The germline V and J ends were trimmed by 6 bases and 5 bases, with 13 bases remaining between them. The CDR3 sequence is CSVGGRLNEKLFF. CDR3 nucleotides: TGCAGCGTCGGGGGACGGTTGAATGAAAAACTGTTTTTT.

This clone was seen just once. This chain connects TRBV20-1 to TRBJ2-3; D remains ambiguous. The CDR3 is 11 residues long. CDR1 and CDR2 from the germline V gene are DFQATT and SNEGSKA (reference sequence). Trimming left V 2 bases short and J 3 bases short, with 3 bases between. The CDR3 DNA is TGCAGTGCTAGAACGACAGATACGCAGTATTTT. This codes for CSARTTDTQYF.

This chain connects TRBV19 to TRBJ1-3; D remains unclear. V was cut by 5 bases and J by 0 bases, with 8 bases left in between. Germline V gene lookup returns CDR1 LNHDA and CDR2 SQIVND (reference sequence). The CDR3 sequence is 14 residues long. CDR3 coding DNA: TGTGCCAGTAGTGATTGGGGCTCTGGAAACACCATATATTTT. Its protein is CASSDWGSGNTIYF.

J is TRBJ1-6 and V is TRBV18; a weak D match, TRBD1 (6 bases). Germline CDR1 and CDR2: KGHSH and LQKENI. Deletions cut 1 base from V and 7 bases from J, with 8 bases between. The CDR3 runs 14 residues. Here the CDR3 DNA reads TGTGCCAGCTCACCACTGGACAGCAATTCACCCCTCCACTTT. Its translation is CASSPLDSNSPLHF.

The rearrangement uses TRBV28 and TRBJ2-1; D is perhaps TRBD2 (7 bases). From germline, CDR1 is MDHEN and CDR2 SYDVKM. The CDR3 totals 15 residues. V was clipped by 6 bases and J by 7 bases, with 19 bases between them. CDR3 sequence (DNA): TGTGCCAGCAGCCGCCTGCGGGGGCGCGGGAATGAGCAGTTCTTC. It is translated as CASSRLRGRGNEQFF.

This chain links TRBV10-3 with TRBJ2-3, with D uncertain. This CDR3 has 13 amino acids. CDR1 is ENHRY and CDR2 is SYGVKD in the germline V gene. V dropped 7 bases and J dropped 1 base, with 9 bases sitting between them. CDR3 region: CAINYGRTDTQYF. CDR3 DNA: TGTGCCATCAACTACGGCCGCACAGATACGCAGTATTTT.

The rearrangement links TRBV5-4 to TRBJ1-1; TRBD1 matches at 11 bases. The ends lost 1 base at V and 10 bases at J; junction bases unmatched: 3. Per the germline V gene, CDR1 is SGHNT and CDR2 is YYREEE (reference sequence). The CDR3 totals 13 residues. The CDR3 is CASSLLGTGGAFF. The CDR3 region has the DNA TGTGCCAGCAGCTTGCTTGGGACAGGGGGAGCTTTCTTT.

The chain is built from TRBV25-1 and TRBJ2-3; D remains ambiguous. V lost 4 bases and J lost 1, with 3 bases in between. The CDR3 is 12 residues long. From germline, CDR1 is MGHDK and CDR2 SYGVNS. The CDR3 nucleotides read TGTGCCAGCAGTGTTGGCACAGATACGCAGTATTTT. Translated, it gives CASSVGTDTQYF.